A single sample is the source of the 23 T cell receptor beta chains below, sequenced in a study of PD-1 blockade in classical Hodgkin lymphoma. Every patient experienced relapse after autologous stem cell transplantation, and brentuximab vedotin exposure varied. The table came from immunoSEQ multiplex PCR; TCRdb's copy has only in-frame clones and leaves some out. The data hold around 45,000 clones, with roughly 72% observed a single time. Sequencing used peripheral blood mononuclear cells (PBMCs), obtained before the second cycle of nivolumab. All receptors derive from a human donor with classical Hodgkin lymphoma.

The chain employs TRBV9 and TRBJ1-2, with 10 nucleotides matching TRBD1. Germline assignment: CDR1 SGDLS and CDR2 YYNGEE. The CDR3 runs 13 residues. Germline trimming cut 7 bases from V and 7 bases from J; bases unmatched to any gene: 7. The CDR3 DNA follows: TGTGCCAGCGCTTCGGGACAGGGGTTTGGCTACACCTTC. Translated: CASASGQGFGYTF.

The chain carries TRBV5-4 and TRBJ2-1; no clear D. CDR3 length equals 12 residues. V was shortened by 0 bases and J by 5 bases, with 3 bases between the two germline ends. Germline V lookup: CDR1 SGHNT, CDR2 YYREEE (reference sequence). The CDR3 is CASSLVDNEQFF. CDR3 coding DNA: TGTGCCAGCAGCTTGGTGGACAATGAGCAGTTCTTC.

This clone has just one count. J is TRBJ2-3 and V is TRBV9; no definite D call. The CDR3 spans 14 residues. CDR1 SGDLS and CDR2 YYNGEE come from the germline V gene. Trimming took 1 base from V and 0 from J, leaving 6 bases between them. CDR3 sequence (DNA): TGTGCCAGCAGCGTATGGGGTAGCACAGATACGCAGTATTTT. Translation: CASSVWGSTDTQYF.

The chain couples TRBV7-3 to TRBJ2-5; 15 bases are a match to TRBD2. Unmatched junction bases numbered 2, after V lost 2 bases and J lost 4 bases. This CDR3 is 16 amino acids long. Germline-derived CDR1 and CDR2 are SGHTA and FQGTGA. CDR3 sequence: CASSLGLAGGGETQYF. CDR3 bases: TGTGCCAGCAGCTTAGGACTAGCGGGAGGGGGAGAGACCCAGTACTTC. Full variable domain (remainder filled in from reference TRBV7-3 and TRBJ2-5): GAGVSQTPSNKVTEKGKYVELRCDPISGHTALYWYRQSLGQGPEFLIYFQGTGAADDSGLPNDRFFAVRPEGSVSTLKIQRTERGDSAVYLCASSLGLAGGGETQYFGPGTRLLVL.

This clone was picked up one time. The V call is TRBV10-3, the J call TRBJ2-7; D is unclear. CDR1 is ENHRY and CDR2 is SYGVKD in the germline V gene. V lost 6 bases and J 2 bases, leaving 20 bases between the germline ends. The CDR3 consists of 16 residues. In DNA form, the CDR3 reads TGTGCCATCAGCCAGGATGTGGGTCGGGTCACCTACGAGCAGTACTTC. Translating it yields CAISQDVGRVTYEQYF.

The CDR3 nucleotides are TGTGCCAGCAGCCCAATGGGGCCGAACGCCCACTATGGCTACACCTTC. Its protein is CASSPMGPNAHYGYTF. The chain has TRBV28 and TRBJ1-2, with D tentatively TRBD1 (5 bases). Germline loops: CDR1 MDHEN, CDR2 SYDVKM. The V end lost 6 bases, the J end lost 3 bases, and 20 bases lay between the germline ends. The CDR3 totals 16 residues.

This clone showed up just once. CDR3 sequence (DNA): TGCGCCAGCAGCCAAATTCGGTACGAGAAGGACACTGAAGCTTTCTTT. This sequence encodes CASSQIRYEKDTEAFF. This rearrangement joins TRBV4-3 to TRBJ1-1; D unresolved. Trimming left V 2 bases short and J 3 bases short, with 16 bases between. The germline V gene encodes CDR1 LGHNA and CDR2 YSLEER. The length of the CDR3 is 16 residues.

CDR3 sequence (DNA): TGTGCCAGCGGCTCGGGGAGGTCCCATGGCTACACCTTC. Its protein product is CASGSGRSHGYTF. The rearrangement links TRBV28 to TRBJ1-2; D uncertain. The CDR3 extends over 13 amino acids. CDR1 MDHEN and CDR2 SYDVKM come from the germline V gene. The V gene lost 8 bases and the J gene lost 6 bases, with 16 bases spanning the gap.

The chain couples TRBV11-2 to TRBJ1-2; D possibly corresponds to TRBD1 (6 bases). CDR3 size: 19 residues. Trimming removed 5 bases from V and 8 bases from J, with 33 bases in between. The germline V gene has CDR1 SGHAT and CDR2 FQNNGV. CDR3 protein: CASSPRIFSPGATTLGYTF. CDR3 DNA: TGTGCCAGCAGCCCGCGAATCTTCTCCCCAGGGGCGACAACACTCGGCTACACCTTC.

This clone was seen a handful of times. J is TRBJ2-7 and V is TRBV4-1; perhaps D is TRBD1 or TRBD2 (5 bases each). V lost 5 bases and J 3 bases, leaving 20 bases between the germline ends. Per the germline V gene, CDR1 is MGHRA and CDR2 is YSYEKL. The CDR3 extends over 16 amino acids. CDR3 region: CASSLNAEGEIYEQYF. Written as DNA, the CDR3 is TGCGCCAGCAGCTTAAACGCGGAAGGGGAGATCTACGAGCAGTACTTC.

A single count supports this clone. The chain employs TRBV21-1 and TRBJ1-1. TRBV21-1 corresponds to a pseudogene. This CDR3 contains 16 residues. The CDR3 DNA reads TGTGCCAGCAGCAAAGGGGGACCTTCGGGGGACACTGAAGCTTTCTTT. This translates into CASSKGGPSGDTEAFF.

Here the CDR3 reads CASSYGAGHGYTF. CDR3 nucleotides: TGTGCCAGCAGTTACGGAGCGGGACACGGCTACACCTTC. V gene TRBV6-5 combines with J gene TRBJ1-2, with D perhaps TRBD1 (6 bases). Germline-derived CDR1 and CDR2 are MNHEY and SVGAGI. V was pared by 2 bases and J by 8 bases, with 12 bases between. This CDR3 has 13 amino acids.

CDR3 residues: CASSSTGTAYGYTF. In nucleotides, the CDR3 is TGTGCCAGCAGCTCAACCGGGACAGCCTATGGCTACACCTTC. V gene TRBV7-9 combines with J gene TRBJ1-2; TRBD1 aligns across 7 bases. CDR3 length equals 14 residues. The ends lost 4 bases at V and 4 bases at J; junction bases unmatched: 6. Per germline, CDR1 SEHNR and CDR2 FQNEAQ (reference sequence).

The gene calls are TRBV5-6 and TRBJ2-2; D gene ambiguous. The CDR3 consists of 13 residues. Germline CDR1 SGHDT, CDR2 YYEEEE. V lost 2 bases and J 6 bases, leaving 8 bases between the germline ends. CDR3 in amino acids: CASSFLGSGELFF. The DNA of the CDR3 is TGTGCCAGCAGCTTTTTGGGCTCCGGGGAGCTGTTTTTT.

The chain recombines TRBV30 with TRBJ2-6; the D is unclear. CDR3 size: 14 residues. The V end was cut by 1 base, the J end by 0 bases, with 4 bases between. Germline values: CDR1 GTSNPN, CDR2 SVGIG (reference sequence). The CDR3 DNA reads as TGTGCCTGGAGTGATGGCTCTGGGGCCAACGTCCTGACTTTC. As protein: CAWSDGSGANVLTF. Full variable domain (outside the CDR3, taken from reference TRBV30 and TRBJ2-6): SQTIHQWPATLVQPVGSPLSLECTVEGTSNPNLYWYRQAAGRGLQLLFYSVGIGQISSEVPQNLSASRPQDRQFILSSKKLLLSDSGFYLCAWSDGSGANVLTFGAGSRLTVL.

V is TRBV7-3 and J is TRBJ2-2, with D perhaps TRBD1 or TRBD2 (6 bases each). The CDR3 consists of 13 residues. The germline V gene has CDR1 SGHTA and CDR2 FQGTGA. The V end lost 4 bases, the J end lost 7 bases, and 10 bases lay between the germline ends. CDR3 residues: CASSSGEVGELFF. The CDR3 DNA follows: TGTGCCAGCAGCTCAGGGGAGGTCGGGGAGCTGTTTTTT.

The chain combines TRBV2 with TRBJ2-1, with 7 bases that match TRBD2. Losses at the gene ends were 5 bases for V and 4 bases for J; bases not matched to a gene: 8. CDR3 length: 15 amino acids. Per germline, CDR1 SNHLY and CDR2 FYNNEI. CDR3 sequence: CASSWGGEPYNEQFF. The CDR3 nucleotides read TGTGCCAGCAGTTGGGGGGGGGAGCCTTACAATGAGCAGTTCTTC.

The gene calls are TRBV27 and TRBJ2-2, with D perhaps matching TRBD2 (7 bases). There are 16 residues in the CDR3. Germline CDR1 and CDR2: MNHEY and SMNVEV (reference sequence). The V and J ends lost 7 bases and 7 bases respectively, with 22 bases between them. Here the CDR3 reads CASTERGGFLSGELFF. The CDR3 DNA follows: TGTGCCAGCACTGAGAGGGGGGGCTTTCTGAGCGGGGAGCTGTTTTTT.

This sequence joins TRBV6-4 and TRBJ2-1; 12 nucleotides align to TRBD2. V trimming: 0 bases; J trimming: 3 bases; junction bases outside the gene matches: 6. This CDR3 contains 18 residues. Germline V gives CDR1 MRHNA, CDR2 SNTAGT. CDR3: CASSDSSLGLAGYNEQFF. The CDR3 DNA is TGTGCCAGCAGTGACTCGAGTCTGGGACTAGCGGGCTACAATGAGCAGTTCTTC.

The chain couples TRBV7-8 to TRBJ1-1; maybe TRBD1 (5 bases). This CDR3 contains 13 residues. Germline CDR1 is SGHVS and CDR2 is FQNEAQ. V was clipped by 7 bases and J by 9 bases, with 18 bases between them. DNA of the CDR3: TGTGCCAGCAACCCAAAGTGGGGGGACCAAGCTTTCTTT. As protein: CASNPKWGDQAFF.

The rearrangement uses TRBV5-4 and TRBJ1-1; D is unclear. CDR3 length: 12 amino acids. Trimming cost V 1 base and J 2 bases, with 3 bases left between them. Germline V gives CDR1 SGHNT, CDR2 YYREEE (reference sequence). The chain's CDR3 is CASSLQNTEAFF. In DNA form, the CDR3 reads TGTGCCAGCAGCTTGCAAAACACTGAAGCTTTCTTT.

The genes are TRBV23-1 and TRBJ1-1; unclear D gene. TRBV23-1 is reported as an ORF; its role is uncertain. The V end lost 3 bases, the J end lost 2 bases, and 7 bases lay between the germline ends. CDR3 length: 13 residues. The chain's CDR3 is CASSHELNTEAFF. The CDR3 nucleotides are TGCGCCAGCAGTCACGAGCTTAACACTGAAGCTTTCTTT.

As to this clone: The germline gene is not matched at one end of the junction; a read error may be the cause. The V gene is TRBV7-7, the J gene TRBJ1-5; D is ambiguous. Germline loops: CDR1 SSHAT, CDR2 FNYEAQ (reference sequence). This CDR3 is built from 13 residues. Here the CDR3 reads CASSANSNQPQHF. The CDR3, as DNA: TGTGCTAGCAGCGCGAATAGCAATCAGCCCCAGCATTTT. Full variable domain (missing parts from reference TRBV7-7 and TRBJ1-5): GAGVSQSPRYKVTKRGQDVTLRCDPISSHATLYWYQQALGQGPEFLTYFNYEAQPDKSGLPSDRFSAERPEGSISTLTIQRTEQRDSAMYRCASSANSNQPQHFGDGTRLSIL.